The clone carrying this T cell receptor beta chain was seen a few times. Its target is not known. The CDR3 runs to 13 residues. Germline assignment: CDR1 SQVTM and CDR2 ANQGSEA. Trimming left V 6 bases short and J 1 base short, with 13 bases between. This sample stems from a study of T cells in Graves' hyperthyroidism and ophthalmopathy. Study-wide results and caveats: Most thyroid clonotypes that were expanded above 0.001 also turned up in blood.

Amplified TCR beta CDR3 regions came from RNA transcripts. With the HTBI primer set, the TCR CDR3 went through a first round of RT-PCR. One entry per CDR3 protein results from TCRdb running MiXCR on the multiplex PCR reads. The table includes roughly 500,000 distinct CDR3 sequences, approximately 49% detected once. This clonotype was sampled from an adult woman with Graves' disease, either hyperthyroidism or ophthalmopathy (not recorded which). Source material: peripheral blood or thyroid tissue (not recorded which). The gene calls are TRBV29-1 and TRBJ2-7; no clear D. CDR3 DNA sequence: TGCAGCGTGGCTTGGGCCGCGTCCTACGAGCAGTACTTC. Protein sequence: CSVAWAASYEQYF.